The 27 T cell receptor beta chains reported below all come from one sample, sequenced in a study of T cell changes during pregnancy in multiple sclerosis. The assay was immunoSEQ multiplex PCR, and TCRdb's table has in-frame clones only and misses some. The sample yields more than 20,000 clones, just under 85% seen once. The specimen was CD8+ T cells from peripheral blood mononuclear cells, collected in the first trimester of pregnancy. All receptors derive from a female donor in good health, enrolled as a control in a pregnancy study.

The chain has TRBV28 and TRBJ2-7; 14 positions agree with TRBD2. The germline V gene encodes CDR1 MDHEN and CDR2 SYDVKM. CDR3 length: 15 residues. With V trimmed by 2 bases and J by 3 bases, 0 bases remained unmatched. For the CDR3, the DNA is TGTGCCAGCAGTTTAGGGACTAGCGGGAGCTACGAGCAGTACTTC. This gives the protein CASSLGTSGSYEQYF.

The chain recombines TRBV2 with TRBJ1-2; D not certain. The V end lost 7 bases, the J end lost 7 bases, and 19 bases lay between the germline ends. The CDR3 contains 14 residues. Germline-derived CDR1 and CDR2 are SNHLY and FYNNEI. The CDR3 protein is CASTEPGTLAGYTF. In DNA form, the CDR3 reads TGTGCCAGCACCGAGCCAGGCACCCTCGCTGGCTACACCTTC.

This clone was seen only a few times. The rearrangement links TRBV9 to TRBJ2-7; TRBD2 aligns across 12 bases. Germline loops: CDR1 SGDLS, CDR2 YYNGEE. This CDR3 contains 15 residues. Germline trimming cut 3 bases from V and 2 bases from J; bases unmatched to any gene: 3. As DNA, the CDR3 is TGTGCCAGCAGCGCCCTAGCGGGGGGGCCCTACGAGCAGTACTTC. Residues: CASSALAGGPYEQYF. Using reference TRBV9 and TRBJ2-7 for the parts outside the CDR3, the full variable domain is DSGVTQTPKHLITATGQRVTLRCSPRSGDLSVYWYQQSLDQGLQFLIQYYNGEERAKGNILERFSAQQFPDLHSELNLSSLELGDSALYFCASSALAGGPYEQYFGPGTRLTVT.

The chain recombines TRBV7-9 with TRBJ2-5; D possibly corresponds to TRBD2 (5 bases). The CDR3 runs 15 residues. Germline V gene data show CDR1 as SEHNR and CDR2 as FQNEAQ (reference sequence). V was pared by 5 bases and J by 5 bases, with 18 bases between. The CDR3, as DNA: TGTGCCAGCAGCCCCGGACTCCCCCCCTCGGAGACCCAGTACTTC. It codes for CASSPGLPPSETQYF.

With regard to this clone: Within the sample, other DNA sequences also encode this same CDR3. J is TRBJ1-1 and V is TRBV5-6, with a possible D match to TRBD1 (6 bases). There are 15 residues in the CDR3. The V end was cut by 0 bases, the J end by 1 base, with 10 bases between. Germline loops: CDR1 SGHDT, CDR2 YYEEEE. The CDR3: CASSLANRENTEAFF. DNA for the CDR3: TGTGCCAGCAGCTTGGCTAACAGGGAGAACACTGAAGCTTTCTTT. Using reference TRBV5-6 and TRBJ1-1 for the parts outside the CDR3, the full variable domain is DAGVTQSPTHLIKTRGQQVTLRCSPKSGHDTVSWYQQALGQGPQFIFQYYEEEERQRGNFPDRFSGHQFPNYSSELNVNALLLGDSALYLCASSLANRENTEAFFGQGTRLTVV.

This clone is medium-sized in the sample. The rearrangement joins TRBV5-6 to TRBJ2-1; 13 nucleotides align to TRBD2. V shed 0 bases, J shed 6 bases, and the junction held 0 bases outside the gene matches. CDR1 is SGHDT, CDR2 YYEEEE, per germline. The CDR3 has 15 residues. Here the CDR3 reads CASSLGLAGGNEQFF. The CDR3 bases are TGTGCCAGCAGCTTGGGACTAGCGGGAGGCAATGAGCAGTTCTTC.

This clone was observed a single time. The chain joins TRBV15 to TRBJ2-1; 10 nucleotides match TRBD1. The CDR3 covers 13 residues. The germline gives CDR1 LNHNV, CDR2 YYDKDF (reference sequence). The junction had 3 bases not matched to a gene; V was cut back by 5 bases and J by 8 bases. CDR3 region: CATSGGQGYEQFF. DNA of the CDR3: TGTGCCACCAGCGGGGGACAGGGGTATGAGCAGTTCTTC. Filled out from reference TRBV15 and TRBJ2-1, the complete variable domain reads DAMVIQNPRYQVTQFGKPVTLSCSQTLNHNVMYWYQQKSSQAPKLLFHYYDKDFNNEADTPDNFQSRRPNTSFCFLDIRSPGLGDTAMYLCATSGGQGYEQFFGPGTRLTVL.

For this clone: A read error may produce the germline difference seen at one junction end. This sequence joins TRBV7-9 and TRBJ2-5; the D gene is possibly TRBD1 (5 bases). The CDR3 runs to 13 residues. Germline values: CDR1 SEHNR, CDR2 FQNEAQ (reference sequence). The CDR3 DNA reads as TGTGCCAGCAGCCTCAGGGTCCAAGAGACTCAGTACTTC. This translates into CASSLRVQETQYF.

The J gene is TRBJ1-6, the V gene TRBV15; D not certain. The V gene lost 5 bases and the J gene lost 9 bases, with 17 bases spanning the gap. Looked up from germline, CDR1 is LNHNV and CDR2 is YYDKDF (reference sequence). CDR3 length equals 15 residues. For the CDR3, the DNA is TGTGCCACCAGCCGTCAGAGGGAGTCAGGTTCACCCCTCCACTTT. It specifies CATSRQRESGSPLHF.

This chain joins TRBV9 and TRBJ1-3; 8 nucleotides align to TRBD1. J gave up 0 bases and V 3 bases, and 5 bases lay outside the gene matches. The CDR3 consists of 16 residues. CDR1 is SGDLS, CDR2 YYNGEE, per germline. CDR3 amino acids: CASSGAGGPSGNTIYF. The CDR3 nucleotides are TGTGCCAGCAGCGGGGCAGGGGGCCCCTCTGGAAACACCATATATTTT.

The rearrangement links TRBV19 to TRBJ1-4; D is possibly TRBD1 (5 bases). The CDR3 contains 16 residues. Deletions cut 8 bases from V and 0 bases from J, with 16 bases between. Germline CDR1 and CDR2: LNHDA and SQIVND (reference sequence). The CDR3 is CASEGAAPSTNEKLFF. In nucleotides, the CDR3 is TGTGCCAGTGAAGGGGCAGCACCTTCAACTAATGAAAAACTGTTTTTT.

This chain connects TRBV27 to TRBJ2-1; perhaps TRBD2 as D (6 bases). Between the trimmed V and J ends, which lost 6 bases and 8 bases, there was a span of 11 bases. This CDR3 is 12 amino acids long. CDR1 and CDR2 from the germline V gene are MNHEY and SMNVEV (reference sequence). The CDR3 sequence is CASRYGGDEQFF. CDR3 bases: TGTGCCAGCAGATACGGGGGAGATGAGCAGTTCTTC.

The CDR3, as DNA: TGTGCCAGCAGCACTGGTGTATCGAGCGATACGCAGTATTTT. It translates to CASSTGVSSDTQYF. The V call is TRBV7-3, the J call TRBJ2-3, with no clear D. Germline CDR1 is SGHTA and CDR2 is FQGTGA. The V end lost 5 bases, the J end lost 6 bases, and 15 bases lay between the germline ends. The CDR3 consists of 14 residues.

This chain uses TRBV7-2 with TRBJ2-7, with 13 bases lining up with TRBD2. CDR3 length equals 15 residues. Germline V CDR1 and CDR2: SGHTA, FQGNSA. Trimming cost V 1 base and J 4 bases; bases outside gene matches: 1. The CDR3 region has the DNA TGTGCCAGCAGCTTAGGGACTAGCGGGGGTTACGAGCAGTACTTC. It translates to CASSLGTSGGYEQYF.

The V call is TRBV6-1, the J call TRBJ1-5; a weak D match, TRBD1 (5 bases). Germline assignment: CDR1 MNHNS and CDR2 SASEGT. The CDR3 extends over 16 amino acids. V lost 2 bases and J lost 6, with 17 bases in between. CDR3 sequence reads: CASSEPLGRGRQPQHF. DNA for the CDR3: TGTGCCAGCAGTGAACCCCTGGGGAGGGGACGTCAGCCCCAGCATTTT.

The V call is TRBV10-3, the J call TRBJ1-4; possibly TRBD1 for D (5 bases). The ends were cut back, 11 bases at V and 3 bases at J, with 13 bases in the middle. The CDR3 length is 13 residues. Per the germline V gene, CDR1 is ENHRY and CDR2 is SYGVKD. The CDR3 region is CAVTRAPNEKLFF. In DNA, the CDR3 is TGTGCCGTCACCAGGGCGCCTAATGAAAAACTGTTTTTT.

This chain uses TRBV12-5 with TRBJ1-4; a weak D match, TRBD1 (5 bases). The ends were cut back, 5 bases at V and 10 bases at J, with 14 bases in the middle. The CDR3 extends over 13 amino acids. In germline, CDR1 is LGHNT, CDR2 FRNRAP. The CDR3 nucleotides are TGTGCTAGTGGTGACAGCCGATCCGGAAAACTGTTTTTT. Residues: CASGDSRSGKLFF.

This clone was seen once. Sequence at one end of the junction differs from germline and may be a read error. This chain uses TRBV6-1 with TRBJ2-1; 7 bases map to TRBD2. CDR3 size: 15 residues. Germline V CDR1 and CDR2: MNHNS, SASEGT. The DNA of the CDR3 is TGTGCCAGCAGGGAAGCGGGGAGCTCCTACAATGAGCAGTTCTTC. It specifies CASREAGSSYNEQFF.

This rearrangement joins TRBV2 to TRBJ2-1, with 7 bases lining up with TRBD2. CDR1 is SNHLY and CDR2 is FYNNEI in the germline V gene. With V trimmed by 2 bases and J by 5 bases, 15 bases remained unmatched. CDR3 length equals 18 residues. CDR3 DNA: TGTGCCAGCAGTGAACAAAGTAGCGGGCTCCTTTACGACAATGAGCAGTTCTTC. It encodes CASSEQSSGLLYDNEQFF.

J is TRBJ2-1 and V is TRBV6-5; TRBD2 matches at 13 bases. Germline V gene lookup returns CDR1 MNHEY and CDR2 SVGAGI. The CDR3 is 15 amino acids. Trimming cost V 4 bases and J 4 bases; bases outside gene matches: 1. CDR3 amino acids: CASSWTSGGYNEQFF. The CDR3 coding sequence is TGTGCCAGCAGTTGGACTAGCGGGGGTTACAATGAGCAGTTCTTC.

The CDR3 DNA reads TGTGCCAGCAGAAGCCGACAGGGGGGGAACACTGAAGCTTTCTTT. This gives the protein CASRSRQGGNTEAFF. This sequence joins TRBV6-5 and TRBJ1-1; TRBD1 matches at 9 bases. Germline trimming cut 6 bases from V and 1 base from J; bases unmatched to any gene: 6. The CDR3 has 15 amino acids. Germline CDR1 and CDR2: MNHEY and SVGAGI.

The rearrangement links TRBV7-9 to TRBJ2-6; perhaps TRBD2 as D (6 bases). V gave up 2 bases and J gave up 1 base, with 12 bases separating them. The CDR3 spans 17 residues. Looked up from germline, CDR1 is SEHNR and CDR2 is FQNEAQ (reference sequence). CDR3 residues: CASSLMAGRSGANVLTF. In DNA form, the CDR3 reads TGTGCCAGCAGCTTAATGGCAGGGAGGTCTGGGGCCAACGTCCTGACTTTC. The entire variable domain, with the rest obtained from reference TRBV7-9 and TRBJ2-6, is as follows: DTGVSQNPRHKITKRGQNVTFRCDPISEHNRLYWYRQTLGQGPEFLTYFQNEAQLEKSRLLSDRFSAERPKGSFSTLEIQRTEQGDSAMYLCASSLMAGRSGANVLTFGAGSRLTVL.

The chain combines TRBV11-1 with TRBJ2-7, with 8 bases that match TRBD2. Germline V gives CDR1 SGHAT, CDR2 FQDESV (reference sequence). CDR3 size: 15 residues. With 7 bases clipped from V and 5 bases from J, the junction kept 13 bases outside the gene matches. The DNA for the CDR3 is TGTGCCAGCAAACCTCCCGCGGGAGGAATCCACGAGCAGTACTTC. This gives the protein CASKPPAGGIHEQYF.

This clone was seen a single time. The genes are TRBV6-1 and TRBJ2-2; D is possibly TRBD2 (6 bases). Germline V gives CDR1 MNHNS, CDR2 SASEGT. The germline V and J ends were trimmed by 1 base and 2 bases, with 8 bases remaining between them. The CDR3 spans 15 residues. The CDR3 spells CASSEEAGNTGELFF. The CDR3 region has the DNA TGTGCCAGCAGTGAAGAGGCGGGAAACACCGGGGAGCTGTTTTTT.

The chain is built from TRBV6-6 and TRBJ1-1; 12 bases align to TRBD1. Germline V gives CDR1 MNHNY, CDR2 SVGAGI (reference sequence). V was clipped by 6 bases and J by 4 bases; unmatched bases: 9. The CDR3 is 16 amino acids. The CDR3 sequence is CASSLGTGGEGTEAFF. The CDR3 coding sequence is TGTGCCAGCAGCCTCGGGACAGGGGGCGAGGGCACTGAAGCTTTCTTT.

This chain connects TRBV27 to TRBJ2-2; possibly TRBD1 for D (5 bases). The CDR3 is made up of 17 amino acids. CDR1 and CDR2 (germline): MNHEY, SMNVEV (reference sequence). Between the trimmed V and J ends, which lost 5 bases and 0 bases, there was a span of 16 bases. CDR3 sequence reads: CASSLRSRVTNTGELFF. As DNA, the CDR3 is TGTGCCAGCAGTCTTCGGAGCAGGGTAACGAACACCGGGGAGCTGTTTTTT.

This chain links TRBV14 with TRBJ2-7, with D possibly TRBD1 on 6 matching bases. The CDR3 has 16 residues. Trimming stripped 4 bases from V and 7 bases from J, with 23 bases between. Looked up from germline, CDR1 is SGHDN and CDR2 is FVKESK. The CDR3 is CASSPLDRATPGEQYF. The DNA of the CDR3 is TGTGCCAGCAGCCCCTTGGACAGAGCGACCCCGGGGGAGCAGTACTTC.